The rows below give T cell receptor beta chains drawn from one sample of a study of blood T cell repertoires in COVID-19. TCRdb keeps only in-frame clones here, not all; method: immunoSEQ multiplex PCR. The sample has around 230,000 clones; approximately 84% are singletons. The sample taken for sequencing was PBMCs or T cells enriched from blood (not recorded which). These receptors came from a man aged 35-49 years who had recovered from COVID-19. Both conserved end residues are part of each CDR3. Fields, in order: CDR3 DNA, CDR3 protein, V gene, clone size, J gene, D gene. The D gene is left open where the match is weak. Clone size, where shown, is once, few, many, or a class for clones that have expanded.

cdr3_nt: TGCGCCAGCACCTCCACCGGCTCTGGAAACACCATATATTTT; cdr3_aa: CASTSTGSGNTIYF; v_call: TRBV5-1; clone_size: NA; j_call: TRBJ1-3; d_call: NA
cdr3_nt: TGTGCCAGCAGCCCCTGGGGACTAGCGGGAGTAAATGAGCAGTTCTTC; cdr3_aa: CASSPWGLAGVNEQFF; v_call: TRBV3-1/TRBV3-2; clone_size: NA; j_call: TRBJ2-1; d_call: TRBD2
cdr3_nt: TGTGCCTGGAGAGTCCCGGGACAGGGGGCGTATTCACCCCTCCACTTT; cdr3_aa: CAWRVPGQGAYSPLHF; v_call: TRBV30; clone_size: NA; j_call: TRBJ1-6; d_call: TRBD1
cdr3_nt: TGTGCCAGCCGTCGAGGGGGCGCCTCCTACAATGAGCAGTTCTTC; cdr3_aa: CASRRGGASYNEQFF; v_call: TRBV5-4; clone_size: NA; j_call: TRBJ2-1; d_call: TRBD1
cdr3_nt: TGTGCCTGGAGCGGGGGGACAGGCTCTGGAAACACCATATATTTT; cdr3_aa: CAWSGGTGSGNTIYF; v_call: TRBV30; clone_size: once; j_call: TRBJ1-3; d_call: TRBD1
cdr3_nt: TGTGCCAGCAGCCCACTACAGGGGGCGAACAATGAGCAGTTCTTC; cdr3_aa: CASSPLQGANNEQFF; v_call: TRBV3-1/TRBV3-2; clone_size: NA; j_call: TRBJ2-1; d_call: TRBD1
cdr3_nt: TGTGCCTGGACCCCGGGACTGACCTCTGTCGAGCAGTACTTC; cdr3_aa: CAWTPGLTSVEQYF; v_call: TRBV30; clone_size: once; j_call: TRBJ2-7; d_call: NA
cdr3_nt: TGTGCCAGCACCCCTTTCCCCTCGGATGAGCAGTTCTTC; cdr3_aa: CASTPFPSDEQFF; v_call: TRBV6-5; clone_size: NA; j_call: TRBJ2-1; d_call: NA
cdr3_nt: TGTGCCAGCTTTACTTCCGGGACAGGGCACCCTAAGGGAGCTTTCTTT; cdr3_aa: CASFTSGTGHPKGAFF; v_call: TRBV18; clone_size: NA; j_call: TRBJ1-1; d_call: TRBD1
cdr3_nt: TGTGCCAGCTCACAACAGGTTACCTACGAGCAGTACTTC; cdr3_aa: CASSQQVTYEQYF; v_call: TRBV18; clone_size: NA; j_call: TRBJ2-7; d_call: NA
cdr3_nt: TGCGCCAGCAGCCCGGGGACAGGGGGCTCCTACAATGAGCAGTTCTTC; cdr3_aa: CASSPGTGGSYNEQFF; v_call: TRBV5-1; clone_size: NA; j_call: TRBJ2-1; d_call: TRBD1
cdr3_nt: TGTGCCAGCTGTAGCGGGAGGAGTGAGACCCAGTACTTC; cdr3_aa: CASCSGRSETQYF; v_call: TRBV18; clone_size: NA; j_call: TRBJ2-5; d_call: TRBD2
cdr3_nt: TGTGCCAGCAGCCTCAACAGGGAAACTGAAGCTTTCTTT; cdr3_aa: CASSLNRETEAFF; v_call: TRBV11-3; clone_size: once; j_call: TRBJ1-1; d_call: NA
cdr3_nt: TGTGCCAGCAGCGTCCTTACAGACATGAACACTGAAGCTTTCTTT; cdr3_aa: CASSVLTDMNTEAFF; v_call: TRBV9; clone_size: NA; j_call: TRBJ1-1; d_call: NA
cdr3_nt: TGTGCCAGCTCACCTTATTCCGGGAATAACTATGGCTACACCTTC; cdr3_aa: CASSPYSGNNYGYTF; v_call: TRBV18; clone_size: NA; j_call: TRBJ1-2; d_call: NA
cdr3_nt: TGTGCCAGCAGCCAGTCCGACAGGGGGCTAACTGAAGCTTTCTTT; cdr3_aa: CASSQSDRGLTEAFF; v_call: TRBV16; clone_size: NA; j_call: TRBJ1-1; d_call: TRBD1
cdr3_nt: TGTGCCAGCTCTGAAGGGGGCAGGGGCTACGAGCAGTACTTC; cdr3_aa: CASSEGGRGYEQYF; v_call: TRBV7-2; clone_size: NA; j_call: TRBJ2-7; d_call: TRBD1
cdr3_nt: TGTGCCATCAGTGACCTAACTAGCGGTTGGATCCCCTCCTACGAGCAGTACTTC; cdr3_aa: CAISDLTSGWIPSYEQYF; v_call: TRBV10-3; clone_size: NA; j_call: TRBJ2-7; d_call: TRBD2